These T cell receptor beta chains were read from a single sample in a study of blood T cell repertoires in COVID-19. Sequencing was performed with immunoSEQ multiplex PCR; in TCRdb, only in-frame clones are kept and a portion is missing. The table records about 270,000 clones, approximately 86% of them present only once. Sequenced: PBMCs or T cells enriched from blood (not recorded which). These receptors all come from a woman aged 18-29 years who had recovered from COVID-19. CDR3s include the opening cysteine and the closing phenylalanine or tryptophan. The D gene is left open where the match is weak. Clone size is given for some rows only: seen once, a few or many times, or a class if the clone is expanded.

v_gene: TRBV7-6
j_gene: TRBJ2-1
abundance: -
d_gene: TRBD2
CDR3aa: CASSLGIIPSGYNEQFF
CDR3nt: TGTGCCAGCAGCTTAGGTATAATTCCTAGCGGATACAATGAGCAGTTCTTC

v_gene: TRBV2
j_gene: TRBJ1-1
abundance: -
d_gene: -
CDR3aa: CASSLTGIGDTEAFF
CDR3nt: TGTGCCAGCAGCTTGACAGGTATCGGGGACACTGAAGCTTTCTTT

v_gene: TRBV12-3/TRBV12-4
j_gene: TRBJ1-3
abundance: -
d_gene: -
CDR3aa: CASSLTGVDTIYF
CDR3nt: TGTGCCAGCAGTTTAACCGGAGTGGACACCATATATTTT

v_gene: TRBV27
j_gene: TRBJ1-2
abundance: once
d_gene: TRBD1
CDR3aa: CASNPGGQGAGGYTF
CDR3nt: TGTGCCAGCAATCCTGGGGGCCAGGGGGCGGGTGGCTACACCTTC

v_gene: TRBV7-9
j_gene: TRBJ1-2
abundance: -
d_gene: -
CDR3aa: CASSQQGTNYGYTF
CDR3nt: TGTGCCAGCAGCCAACAGGGTACTAACTATGGCTACACCTTC

v_gene: TRBV7-2
j_gene: TRBJ1-4
abundance: -
d_gene: -
CDR3aa: CASSISRSNEKLFF
CDR3nt: TGTGCCAGCAGCATTTCTCGGTCTAATGAAAAACTGTTTTTT

v_gene: TRBV30
j_gene: TRBJ2-7
abundance: -
d_gene: -
CDR3aa: CAWSFRGLEQYF
CDR3nt: TGTGCCTGGAGTTTCAGGGGCCTCGAGCAGTACTTC

v_gene: TRBV5-1
j_gene: TRBJ2-3
abundance: -
d_gene: -
CDR3aa: CASYGQPSTDTQYF
CDR3nt: TGCGCCAGTTACGGACAGCCTAGCACAGATACGCAGTATTTT

v_gene: TRBV7-9
j_gene: TRBJ2-5
abundance: -
d_gene: -
CDR3aa: CASSPKAQETQYF
CDR3nt: TGTGCCAGCAGCCCAAAAGCCCAAGAGACCCAGTACTTC

v_gene: TRBV3-1/TRBV3-2
j_gene: TRBJ1-5
abundance: -
d_gene: TRBD1
CDR3aa: CASSQVQGGQPQHF
CDR3nt: TGTGCCAGCAGCCAAGTGCAGGGGGGCCAGCCCCAGCATTTT

v_gene: TRBV19
j_gene: TRBJ1-5
abundance: -
d_gene: TRBD1
CDR3aa: CASSLTGEGSNQPQHF
CDR3nt: TGTGCCAGTAGCCTGACAGGGGAAGGTTCCAATCAGCCCCAGCATTTT

v_gene: TRBV19
j_gene: TRBJ1-1
abundance: -
d_gene: -
CDR3aa: CASSSEGDTEAFF
CDR3nt: TGTGCCAGTAGTTCTGAGGGAGATACTGAAGCTTTCTTT

v_gene: TRBV27
j_gene: TRBJ2-7
abundance: -
d_gene: TRBD2
CDR3aa: CASSLSASGNEQYF
CDR3nt: TGTGCCAGCAGTTTATCGGCTAGCGGCAACGAGCAGTACTTC

v_gene: TRBV12-3/TRBV12-4
j_gene: TRBJ1-1
abundance: -
d_gene: TRBD1
CDR3aa: CASSPGGGTEAFF
CDR3nt: TGTGCCAGCAGTCCAGGGGGCGGAACTGAAGCTTTCTTT

v_gene: TRBV3-1/TRBV3-2
j_gene: TRBJ2-1
abundance: -
d_gene: TRBD2
CDR3aa: CASSPSGLAGFEQFF
CDR3nt: TGTGCCAGCAGCCCATCGGGACTAGCGGGATTTGAGCAGTTCTTC

v_gene: TRBV5-1
j_gene: TRBJ2-6
abundance: -
d_gene: -
CDR3aa: CASSAGAGVDGANVLTF
CDR3nt: TGCGCCAGCAGCGCGGGGGCAGGGGTGGATGGGGCCAACGTCCTGACTTTC

v_gene: TRBV9
j_gene: TRBJ2-2
abundance: -
d_gene: -
CDR3aa: CASRTGSGELFF
CDR3nt: TGTGCCAGCAGAACAGGGTCCGGGGAGCTGTTTTTT

v_gene: TRBV29-1
j_gene: TRBJ1-1
abundance: few
d_gene: TRBD1
CDR3aa: CSAARGRSTEAFF
CDR3nt: TGCAGCGCAGCCAGGGGGCGTAGCACTGAAGCTTTCTTT

v_gene: TRBV7-6
j_gene: TRBJ2-6
abundance: -
d_gene: TRBD2
CDR3aa: CASSLGSSGGSGANVLTF
CDR3nt: TGTGCCAGCAGCTTAGGGAGTAGCGGGGGCTCTGGGGCCAACGTCCTGACTTTC

v_gene: TRBV6-5
j_gene: TRBJ1-2
abundance: few
d_gene: TRBD1
CDR3aa: CASSYTTGGAGYGYTF
CDR3nt: TGTGCCAGCAGTTACACAACAGGGGGCGCTGGCTATGGCTACACCTTC

v_gene: TRBV30
j_gene: TRBJ1-4
abundance: -
d_gene: -
CDR3aa: CAWSVPGGAREKLFF
CDR3nt: TGTGCCTGGAGTGTACCCGGGGGGGCGCGAGAAAAACTGTTTTTT

v_gene: TRBV30
j_gene: TRBJ1-1
abundance: -
d_gene: -
CDR3aa: CAWDRSADTEAFF
CDR3nt: TGTGCCTGGGACAGGAGCGCGGACACTGAAGCTTTCTTT

v_gene: TRBV21-1
j_gene: TRBJ1-4
abundance: -
d_gene: -
CDR3aa: CASSKPRFQLWVGEKLFF
CDR3nt: TGTGCCAGCAGCAAACCTAGGTTTCAACTTTGGGTAGGCGAAAAACTGTTTTTT

v_gene: TRBV7-9
j_gene: TRBJ2-7
abundance: few
d_gene: -
CDR3aa: CASSTDSSSYEQYF
CDR3nt: TGTGCCAGCAGCACTGACTCAAGCTCCTACGAGCAGTACTTC

v_gene: TRBV15
j_gene: TRBJ2-5
abundance: -
d_gene: TRBD1
CDR3aa: CATSRDDRGLETQYF
CDR3nt: TGTGCCACCAGCCGCGACGACAGGGGGCTTGAGACCCAGTACTTC

v_gene: TRBV19
j_gene: TRBJ2-7
abundance: -
d_gene: TRBD2
CDR3aa: CASSIAVAGAVEQYF
CDR3nt: TGTGCCAGTAGTATTGCGGTAGCGGGAGCAGTCGAGCAGTACTTC

v_gene: TRBV7-9
j_gene: TRBJ2-2
abundance: -
d_gene: -
CDR3aa: CASSLGDYITGELFF
CDR3nt: TGTGCCAGCAGCTTAGGTGACTACATCACCGGGGAGCTGTTTTTT

v_gene: TRBV19
j_gene: TRBJ2-2
abundance: -
d_gene: TRBD1
CDR3aa: CASSPDRDQGELFF
CDR3nt: TGTGCCAGTAGTCCCGACAGGGATCAAGGGGAGCTGTTTTTT

v_gene: TRBV28
j_gene: TRBJ1-2
abundance: -
d_gene: -
CDR3aa: CASSLPVGGVYGYTF
CDR3nt: TGTGCCAGCAGCCTACCTGTGGGCGGGGTCTATGGCTACACCTTC

v_gene: TRBV19
j_gene: TRBJ1-1
abundance: many
d_gene: TRBD1
CDR3aa: CASSIGTGQFSNTEAFF
CDR3nt: TGTGCCAGTAGTATAGGGACAGGGCAATTCTCTAACACTGAAGCTTTCTTT

v_gene: TRBV6-5
j_gene: TRBJ2-3
abundance: -
d_gene: -
CDR3aa: CASTGDPDTQYF
CDR3nt: TGTGCCAGCACAGGGGACCCAGATACGCAGTATTTT

v_gene: TRBV28
j_gene: TRBJ1-1
abundance: -
d_gene: -
CDR3aa: CASFPLQEGTEAFF
CDR3nt: TGTGCCAGCTTTCCTTTACAGGAGGGTACTGAAGCTTTCTTT

v_gene: TRBV2
j_gene: TRBJ1-4
abundance: -
d_gene: -
CDR3aa: CASSGQINEKLFF
CDR3nt: TGTGCCAGCAGTGGACAGATTAATGAAAAACTGTTTTTT

v_gene: TRBV11-3
j_gene: TRBJ2-7
abundance: -
d_gene: TRBD1
CDR3aa: CASLPDRDSYEQYF
CDR3nt: TGTGCCAGCCTCCCGGACAGGGATTCCTACGAGCAGTACTTC

v_gene: TRBV5-1
j_gene: TRBJ2-1
abundance: once
d_gene: TRBD2
CDR3aa: CASSLGLAGWGGYNEQFF
CDR3nt: TGCGCCAGCAGCTTGGGGCTAGCGGGATGGGGTGGCTACAATGAGCAGTTCTTC

v_gene: TRBV9
j_gene: TRBJ1-2
abundance: few
d_gene: TRBD1
CDR3aa: CASSVGDRADYGYTF
CDR3nt: TGTGCCAGCAGCGTAGGAGACAGGGCTGACTATGGCTACACCTTC

v_gene: TRBV4-3
j_gene: TRBJ2-1
abundance: -
d_gene: TRBD2
CDR3aa: CASSQPSGGSYNEQFF
CDR3nt: TGCGCCAGCAGCCAACCGAGCGGGGGTTCCTACAATGAGCAGTTCTTC

v_gene: TRBV2
j_gene: TRBJ1-1
abundance: -
d_gene: -
CDR3aa: CASSEWADMNTEAFF
CDR3nt: TGTGCCAGCAGTGAATGGGCAGATATGAACACTGAAGCTTTCTTT

v_gene: TRBV9
j_gene: TRBJ2-1
abundance: -
d_gene: -
CDR3aa: CASSTRDSLFDEQFF
CDR3nt: TGTGCCAGCAGCACCCGGGACTCCCTCTTCGATGAGCAGTTCTTC

v_gene: TRBV30
j_gene: TRBJ2-2
abundance: -
d_gene: TRBD2
CDR3aa: CASGLGGELFF
CDR3nt: TGTGCTTCGGGACTAGGTGGGGAGCTGTTTTTT

v_gene: TRBV5-1
j_gene: TRBJ2-7
abundance: -
d_gene: TRBD1
CDR3aa: CASQPTGSAYEQYF
CDR3nt: TGCGCCAGCCAACCGACAGGGTCCGCCTACGAGCAGTACTTC

v_gene: TRBV12-5
j_gene: TRBJ2-1
abundance: -
d_gene: TRBD1
CDR3aa: CASGLVIPTRDRVSYNEQFF
CDR3nt: TGTGCTAGTGGTTTGGTAATCCCCACCCGGGACAGGGTCTCCTACAATGAGCAGTTCTTC

v_gene: TRBV28
j_gene: TRBJ2-5
abundance: -
d_gene: -
CDR3aa: CASRTGGVETQYF
CDR3nt: TGTGCCAGCAGGACGGGGGGCGTAGAGACCCAGTACTTC

v_gene: TRBV10-2
j_gene: TRBJ2-1
abundance: -
d_gene: TRBD2
CDR3aa: CASIRLASYNEQFF
CDR3nt: TGCGCCAGCATCCGACTAGCCTCCTACAATGAGCAGTTCTTC

v_gene: TRBV21-1
j_gene: TRBJ1-2
abundance: -
d_gene: -
CDR3aa: CASSKRSRDYGYTF
CDR3nt: TGTGCCAGCAGCAAAAGGTCCAGGGACTATGGCTACACCTTC

v_gene: TRBV11-2
j_gene: TRBJ1-2
abundance: -
d_gene: -
CDR3aa: CASRPRDSNGYTF
CDR3nt: TGTGCCAGCAGGCCCAGGGATAGCAATGGCTACACCTTC

v_gene: TRBV18
j_gene: TRBJ1-1
abundance: -
d_gene: -
CDR3aa: CASSPVEGFGTEAFF
CDR3nt: TGTGCCAGCTCACCAGTAGAGGGATTCGGGACTGAAGCTTTCTTT

v_gene: TRBV16
j_gene: TRBJ2-3
abundance: -
d_gene: -
CDR3aa: CASSQSNNQDTQYF
CDR3nt: TGTGCCAGCAGCCAATCAAATAACCAGGATACGCAGTATTTT

v_gene: TRBV6-1
j_gene: TRBJ2-1
abundance: once
d_gene: TRBD2
CDR3aa: CASSESPVVAGANNEQFF
CDR3nt: TGTGCCAGCAGTGAGTCCCCGGTGGTAGCGGGAGCTAACAATGAGCAGTTCTTC

v_gene: TRBV28
j_gene: TRBJ2-1
abundance: -
d_gene: -
CDR3aa: CASSFEGEQFF
CDR3nt: TGTGCCAGCAGTTTCGAGGGTGAGCAGTTCTTC

v_gene: TRBV3-1/TRBV3-2
j_gene: TRBJ2-2
abundance: -
d_gene: TRBD2
CDR3aa: CASSPLAGRGAGELFF
CDR3nt: TGTGCCAGCAGCCCACTAGCGGGGAGGGGAGCCGGGGAGCTGTTTTTT